This passage covers 14 T cell receptor beta chains from one sample sequenced in a study of human T cells and chemical hapten exposure. TCRdb processed the RACE reads anew with MiXCR; each CDR3 protein has one entry. This sample has 180,000 or so distinct CDR3 sequences, with approximately 29% found just once. Described time point: pre-sensitization, week 0. Documented treatment: therapeutic diphenylcyclopropenone sensitization with weekly scalp DPC. This sample comprised whole blood, obtained in connection with sensitization to the hapten diphenylcyclopropenone (DPC). These receptors all stem from a woman aged 25 to 39 with alopecia areata. Some clones in this sample may be carry-over from other donors' samples.

This clonotype turned up a few times. Here the CDR3 reads CGTGVSYEQYF. CDR3 DNA sequence: TGTGGGACAGGGGTGTCCTACGAGCAGTACTTC. The chain couples TRBV28 to TRBJ2-7; TRBD1 matches 9 bases. The CDR3 sequence is 11 residues long. Germline V gene sequence: CDR1 MDHEN, CDR2 SYDVKM.

This clonotype was seen only a few times. This chain joins TRBV28 and TRBJ2-2; D may be TRBD1 or TRBD2 (5 bases each). The CDR3 totals 15 residues. Germline V lookup: CDR1 MDHEN, CDR2 SYDVKM. The V end lost 3 bases, the J end lost 4 bases, and 12 bases lay between the germline ends. The CDR3 spells CASSFRGATTGELFF. The CDR3 DNA reads as TGTGCCAGCAGTTTTCGAGGGGCGACCACCGGGGAGCTGTTTTTT.

The sample holds a few counts of this clonotype. This chain connects TRBV5-4 to TRBJ2-1; TRBD2 matches at 10 bases. The CDR3 is made up of 16 amino acids. The germline V gene has CDR1 SGHNT and CDR2 YYREEE (reference sequence). Germline trimming cut 4 bases from V and 6 bases from J; bases unmatched to any gene: 10. The CDR3 DNA reads as TGTGCCAGCAGCCCCGACAGCGGGAGGGTTGGCAATGAGCAGTTCTTC. Translating it yields CASSPDSGRVGNEQFF.

This clonotype occurred many times. The chain uses TRBV7-2 and TRBJ1-2; D ambiguous. This CDR3 contains 13 residues. Germline V CDR1 and CDR2: SGHTA, FQGNSA. Trimming pared 1 base from V and 6 bases from J, leaving 9 bases between. CDR3: CASSLGAGDGYTF. The DNA for the CDR3 is TGTGCCAGCAGCTTAGGGGCGGGAGATGGCTACACCTTC.

The V and J genes are TRBV5-6 and TRBJ1-1; no clear D gene. The CDR3 runs 11 residues. In germline, CDR1 is SGHDT, CDR2 YYEEEE. Trimming cost V 0 bases and J 8 bases, with 5 bases left between them. The CDR3 sequence: CASSLEQEAFF. CDR3 DNA sequence: TGTGCCAGCAGCTTGGAGCAGGAAGCTTTCTTT.

In this sample, this clonotype turned up a few times. The V and J genes are TRBV28 and TRBJ1-2; 7 nucleotides line up with TRBD1. Germline CDR1 is MDHEN and CDR2 is SYDVKM. The CDR3 is 13 amino acids. Germline trimming cut 5 bases from V and 5 bases from J; bases unmatched to any gene: 5. The CDR3 reads CASSPGTEYGYTF. CDR3 in DNA: TGTGCCAGCAGTCCGGGGACAGAATATGGCTACACCTTC.

In its sample, this clonotype was seen a few times. V and J are TRBV20-1 and TRBJ2-1; 13 bases are a match to TRBD2. V shed 5 bases and J 4 bases; nucleotides not matched to a gene: 5. Germline V lookup: CDR1 DFQATT, CDR2 SNEGSKA (reference sequence). The CDR3 contains 15 residues. CDR3 bases: TGCAGTGCTGGCCGGACTAGCGGGAGATACAATGAGCAGTTCTTC. It translates to CSAGRTSGRYNEQFF.

This clonotype occurred a few times. V gene TRBV29-1 combines with J gene TRBJ1-2; 8 bases match TRBD1. The CDR3 loop spans 13 amino acids. V shed 6 bases and J 8 bases; nucleotides not matched to a gene: 11. The V gene's germline CDR1 is SQVTM and CDR2 ANQGSEA. The CDR3 protein is CSVPRGPNGGYTF. The CDR3 DNA reads as TGCAGCGTCCCCAGGGGGCCCAACGGAGGCTACACCTTC.

This clonotype was detected only a few times. V gene TRBV12-3 or TRBV12-4 combines with J gene TRBJ1-2; D gene uncertain. Trimming took off 1 base at V and 4 bases at J, with 16 bases between the two ends. There are 16 residues in the CDR3. CDR3: CASSLGESWPPYGYTF. In DNA, the CDR3 is TGTGCCAGCAGTTTAGGAGAGAGTTGGCCGCCCTATGGCTACACCTTC.

Written as DNA, the CDR3 is TGTGCCAGCAGTCCCGGCCCGCTCGACGAGCAGTACTTC. Amino acid sequence: CASSPGPLDEQYF. The chain combines TRBV12-3 or TRBV12-4 with TRBJ2-7; no definite D call. V dropped 5 bases and J dropped 5 bases, with 13 bases sitting between them. This CDR3 is 13 amino acids long.

The genes are TRBV27 and TRBJ1-3; D might be TRBD1 (5 bases). Between the trimmed V and J ends, which lost 0 bases and 8 bases, there was a span of 8 bases. This CDR3 is built from 13 residues. Germline values: CDR1 MNHEY, CDR2 SMNVEV (reference sequence). DNA of the CDR3: TGTGCCAGCAGTTTATCGGGGGAGGACACCATATATTTT. Its protein product is CASSLSGEDTIYF.

This clonotype came up a few times. The chain links TRBV21-1 to TRBJ1-6; TRBD1, the table's D call, lacks a check against the DNA. TRBV21-1 is described as a pseudogene. This CDR3 is 14 amino acids long. CDR3 in DNA: TGTGCCAGCATCCAGGGGGGCCGCATTGCACCCCTCCACTTT. Protein product: CASIQGGRIAPLHF.

CDR3 amino acids: CSVDFTDTQYF. As DNA, the CDR3 is TGCAGCGTTGATTTCACAGATACGCAGTATTTT. V and J are TRBV29-1 and TRBJ2-3; D uncertain. Germline V lookup: CDR1 SQVTM, CDR2 ANQGSEA. This CDR3 has 11 amino acids. Deletions cut 3 bases from V and 2 bases from J, with 3 bases between.

This clonotype was seen more than once but under ten times. V gene TRBV9 combines with J gene TRBJ2-7, with D unclear. Looked up from germline, CDR1 is SGDLS and CDR2 is YYNGEE. V lost 0 bases, J lost 2 bases, and 9 bases lay in between. The CDR3 loop spans 14 amino acids. The CDR3 DNA follows: TGTGCCAGCAGCGTAGACGGATTGGCCTACGAGCAGTACTTC. It specifies CASSVDGLAYEQYF.